Sequencing of this TCR beta chain was carried out in a study of early T cells in non-severe SARS-CoV-2 infection. Study-wide context: Sequenced bulk RNA came from whole blood that was unsorted, and chains were unpaired. Study-wide points: Anti-spike CD8 responses were favored in VDJdb matching, and private and CD4 specificities were missed.

CDR3 length: 15 amino acids. Germline CDR1 and CDR2: DFQATT and SNEGSKA (reference sequence). V dropped 5 bases and J dropped 8; count of bases not matched to a gene: 8. This clonotype occurred many times. Its antigen is currently unknown. The library protocol tagged individual cDNA molecules with unique molecular identifiers. A single record per CDR3 protein comes from TCRdb applying MiXCR to the 5' RACE reads. The sample includes roughly 45,000 distinct CDR3 sequences, under 14% of them seen just once. The origin of this receptor is an adult who was a healthcare worker with PCR-confirmed SARS-CoV-2 infection or an uninfected control (not recorded which). Source material: whole blood. This chain links TRBV20-1 with TRBJ2-1, with 14 bases that match TRBD2. The CDR3 nucleotides read TGCAGTGCTTTGCCGGGACTAGCGGGAGTTTATGAGCAGTTCTTC. Amino acid sequence: CSALPGLAGVYEQFF.